This TCR beta chain was identified during a study of tissue T cells after allogeneic stem cell transplantation. By share, this clone counts as large (0.1 to 1%). Its antigen is not known. The gene names given are mouse names. The read ends 1 residue shy of where the CDR3 ends; the end is completed using the germline J gene. Findings and caveats of the study: Anatomically similar tissues had similar TCR repertoires within each patient.

This CDR3 has 14 amino acids. Germline values: CDR1 SGHLS, CDR2 HYDKME. The V gene lost 3 bases and the J gene lost 2 bases, with 9 bases spanning the gap. TCRdb keeps only in-frame clones here, not all; method: immunoSEQ multiplex PCR. The data hold approximately 5,000 clones, with under 55% observed a single time. Documented time point: mouse harvest day 7 after allogeneic transplant. Tail vein injection delivered 10^7 T-cell-depleted bone marrow cells and 10^6 splenic CD5+ T cells. This TCR came from a female BALB/c mouse given C57BL/6 T cells with graft-versus-host disease after an allogeneic hematopoietic cell transplant. This rearrangement joins TRBV12-2 to TRBJ1-4; TRBD1 might be the D (6 bases). The sample comprised gut tissue. The CDR3 is CASSWDKSNERLFF. CDR3 DNA (partial): TGTGCCAGCTCTTGGGACAAATCCAACGAAAGATTATTT.